This T cell receptor beta chain is from a study of cytomegalovirus exposure and HLA in healthy donors. Germline loops: CDR1 MGHRA, CDR2 YSYEKL. The CDR3 length is 15 residues. V lost 3 bases to trimming and J lost 5 bases; unmatched junction nucleotides: 8. A single count supports this clone. Its antigen remains unknown. Study-level results: In vitro, a few CMV-associated chains proved specific for CMV antigens.

The PCR employed 60 Vbeta primers together with 13 Jbeta primers. Libraries were prepared by immunoSEQ multiplex PCR; TCRdb keeps only in-frame clonotypes and omits some of them. The table shows under 200,000 clones, with just over 75% occurring only once. V gene TRBV4-1 combines with J gene TRBJ2-5; 8 bases are a match to TRBD1. The sample taken for sequencing was PBMCs. The receptor comes from a man in his forties in good health and CMV-seronegative. The CDR3 is CASSQTTGAGETQYF. In nucleotides, the CDR3 is TGCGCCAGCAGCCAGACGACAGGGGCAGGGGAGACCCAGTACTTC.